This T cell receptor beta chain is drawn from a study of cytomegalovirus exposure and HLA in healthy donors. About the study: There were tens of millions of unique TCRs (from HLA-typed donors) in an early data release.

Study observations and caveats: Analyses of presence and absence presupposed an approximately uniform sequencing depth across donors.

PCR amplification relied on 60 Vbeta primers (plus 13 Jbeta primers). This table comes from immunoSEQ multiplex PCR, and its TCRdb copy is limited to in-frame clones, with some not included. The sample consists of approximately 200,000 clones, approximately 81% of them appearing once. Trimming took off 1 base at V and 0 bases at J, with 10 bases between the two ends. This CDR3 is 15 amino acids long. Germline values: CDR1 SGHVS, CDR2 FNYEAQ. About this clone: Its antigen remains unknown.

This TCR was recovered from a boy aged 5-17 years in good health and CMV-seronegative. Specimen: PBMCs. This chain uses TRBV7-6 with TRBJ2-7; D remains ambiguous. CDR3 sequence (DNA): TGTGCCAGCAGCTTAGAACAGAAATCCTCCTACGAGCAGTACTTC. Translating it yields CASSLEQKSSYEQYF.